This T cell receptor (beta chain) was observed in a study of T-cell memory formation after mild COVID-19. Findings of the study overall: Mainly CM and EM harbored the contracting CD4+ clones; mainly EMRA harbored the CD8+ ones.

In regard to this clonotype: Its matching antigen is unknown.

MiXCR, applied by TCRdb to the 5' RACE reads, yields one record per CDR3 protein. This sample yields about 210,000 distinct CDR3 sequences, of which 8% to 11% are seen a single time; around 3.3% belongs to the top ten. Germline loops: CDR1 DFQATT, CDR2 SNEGSKA (reference sequence). The ends were cut back, 4 bases at V and 5 bases at J, with 11 bases in the middle. The CDR3 is 12 residues long. The chain uses TRBV20-1 and TRBJ2-5; TRBD1 is a possible D gene (6 bases). Sequencing input: PBMCs or a T cell subset sorted from them (not recorded which). The receptor was derived from a man between 18 and 35 years old who had mild COVID-19 (a few samples of this study predate the infection). Cell type and time point are not known. The CDR3 DNA is TGCAGTGCTAAGCCCCAGGGGGAGACCCAGTACTTC. Encoded protein: CSAKPQGETQYF.